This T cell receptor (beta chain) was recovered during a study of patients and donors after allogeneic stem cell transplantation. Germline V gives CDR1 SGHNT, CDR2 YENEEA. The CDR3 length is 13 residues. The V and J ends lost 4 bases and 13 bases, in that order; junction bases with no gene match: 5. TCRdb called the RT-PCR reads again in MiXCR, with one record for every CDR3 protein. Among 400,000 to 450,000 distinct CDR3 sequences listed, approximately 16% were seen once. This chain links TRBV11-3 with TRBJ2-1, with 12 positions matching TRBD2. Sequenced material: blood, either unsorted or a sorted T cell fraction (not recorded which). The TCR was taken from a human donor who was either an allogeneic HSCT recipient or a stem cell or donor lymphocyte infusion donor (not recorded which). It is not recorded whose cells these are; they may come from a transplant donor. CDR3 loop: CASSSLAGGNQFF. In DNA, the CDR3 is TGTGCCAGCAGCTCCCTAGCGGGAGGGAACCAGTTCTTC.